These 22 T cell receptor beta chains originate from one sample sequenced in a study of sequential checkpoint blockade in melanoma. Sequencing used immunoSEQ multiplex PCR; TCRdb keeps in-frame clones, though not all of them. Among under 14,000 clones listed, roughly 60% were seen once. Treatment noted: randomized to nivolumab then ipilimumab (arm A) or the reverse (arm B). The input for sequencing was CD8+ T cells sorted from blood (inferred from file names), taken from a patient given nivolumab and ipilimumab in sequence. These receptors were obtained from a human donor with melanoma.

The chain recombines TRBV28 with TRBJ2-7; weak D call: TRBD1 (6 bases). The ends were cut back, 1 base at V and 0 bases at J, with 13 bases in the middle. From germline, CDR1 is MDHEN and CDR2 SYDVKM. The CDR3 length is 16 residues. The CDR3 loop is CASSLSGQFSSYEQYF. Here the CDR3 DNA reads TGTGCCAGCAGTTTATCTGGACAGTTCAGCTCCTACGAGCAGTACTTC.

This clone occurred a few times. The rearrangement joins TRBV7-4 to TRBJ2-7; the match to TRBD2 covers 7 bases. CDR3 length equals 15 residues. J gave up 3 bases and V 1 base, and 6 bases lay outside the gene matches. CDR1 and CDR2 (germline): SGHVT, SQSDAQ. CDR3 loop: CASSLEAGVGYEQYF. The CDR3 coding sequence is TGTGCCAGCAGCTTAGAGGCGGGAGTAGGCTACGAGCAGTACTTC. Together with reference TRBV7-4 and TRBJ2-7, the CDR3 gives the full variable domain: GAGVSQSPRYKVAKRGRDVALRCDSISGHVTLYWYRQTLGQGSEVLTYSQSDAQRDKSGRPSGRFSAERPERSVSTLKIQRTEQGDSAVYLCASSLEAGVGYEQYFGPGTRLTVT.

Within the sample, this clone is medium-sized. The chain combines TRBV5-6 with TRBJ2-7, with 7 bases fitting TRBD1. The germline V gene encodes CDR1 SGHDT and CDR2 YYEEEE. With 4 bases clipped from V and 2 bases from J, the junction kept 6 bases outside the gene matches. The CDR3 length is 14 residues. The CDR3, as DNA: TGTGCCAGCAGCCCACCGGGACAGACCTACGAGCAGTACTTC. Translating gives CASSPPGQTYEQYF.

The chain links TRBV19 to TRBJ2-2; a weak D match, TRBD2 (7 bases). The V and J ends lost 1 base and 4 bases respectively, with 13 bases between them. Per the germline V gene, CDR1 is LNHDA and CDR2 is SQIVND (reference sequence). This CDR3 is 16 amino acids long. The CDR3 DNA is TGTGCCAGTAGTATAGCGGTTGGGGGGGCCACCGGGGAGCTGTTTTTT. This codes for CASSIAVGGATGELFF.

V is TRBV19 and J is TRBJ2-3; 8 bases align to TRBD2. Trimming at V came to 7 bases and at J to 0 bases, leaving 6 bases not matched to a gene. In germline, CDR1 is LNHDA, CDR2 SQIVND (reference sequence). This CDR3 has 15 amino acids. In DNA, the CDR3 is TGTGCCAGTAATCCCGCGGGGGGTAGCACAGATACGCAGTATTTT. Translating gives CASNPAGGSTDTQYF. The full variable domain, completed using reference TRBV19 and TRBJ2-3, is DGGITQSPKYLFRKEGQNVTLSCEQNLNHDAMYWYRQDPGQGLRLIYYSQIVNDFQKGDIAEGYSVSREKKESFPLTVTSAQKNPTAFYLCASNPAGGSTDTQYFGPGTRLTVL.

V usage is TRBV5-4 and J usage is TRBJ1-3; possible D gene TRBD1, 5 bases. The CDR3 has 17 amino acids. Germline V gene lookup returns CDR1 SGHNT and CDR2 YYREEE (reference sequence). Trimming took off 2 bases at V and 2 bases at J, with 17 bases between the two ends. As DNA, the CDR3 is TGTGCCAGCAGCTTAGATTGGACACCGAGGACTGGAAACACCATATATTTT. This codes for CASSLDWTPRTGNTIYF.

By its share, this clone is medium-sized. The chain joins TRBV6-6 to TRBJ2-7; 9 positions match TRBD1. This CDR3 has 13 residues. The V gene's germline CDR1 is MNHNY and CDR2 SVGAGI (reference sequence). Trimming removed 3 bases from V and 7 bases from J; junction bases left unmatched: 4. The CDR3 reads CASSYTGGGEQYF. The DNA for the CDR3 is TGTGCCAGCAGTTATACAGGGGGCGGGGAGCAGTACTTC.

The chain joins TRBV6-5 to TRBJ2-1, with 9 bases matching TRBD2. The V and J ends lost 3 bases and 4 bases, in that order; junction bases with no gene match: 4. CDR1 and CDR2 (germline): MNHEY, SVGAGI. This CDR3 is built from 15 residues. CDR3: CASSYTSGLYNEQFF. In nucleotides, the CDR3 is TGTGCCAGCAGTTATACTAGCGGGCTTTACAATGAGCAGTTCTTC.

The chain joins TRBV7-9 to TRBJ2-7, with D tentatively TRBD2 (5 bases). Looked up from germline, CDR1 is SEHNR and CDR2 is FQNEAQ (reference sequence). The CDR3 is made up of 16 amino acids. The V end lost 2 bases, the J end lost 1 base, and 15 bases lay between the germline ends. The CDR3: CASSLSSSGSSYEQYF. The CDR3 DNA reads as TGTGCCAGCAGCTTAAGTTCGAGCGGCAGTTCCTACGAGCAGTACTTC.

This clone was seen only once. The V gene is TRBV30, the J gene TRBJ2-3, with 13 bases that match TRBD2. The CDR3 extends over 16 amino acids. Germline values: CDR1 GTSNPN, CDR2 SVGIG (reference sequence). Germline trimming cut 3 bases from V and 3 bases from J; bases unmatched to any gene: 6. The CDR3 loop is CAWSAGTSGTTDTQYF. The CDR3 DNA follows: TGTGCCTGGAGCGCCGGGACTAGCGGGACTACAGATACGCAGTATTTT.

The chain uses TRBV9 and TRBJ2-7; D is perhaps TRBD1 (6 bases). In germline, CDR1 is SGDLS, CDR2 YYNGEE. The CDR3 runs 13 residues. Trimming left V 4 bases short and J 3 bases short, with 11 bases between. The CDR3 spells CASSSRGDYEQYF. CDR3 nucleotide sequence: TGTGCCAGCAGCTCCAGGGGAGACTACGAGCAGTACTTC.

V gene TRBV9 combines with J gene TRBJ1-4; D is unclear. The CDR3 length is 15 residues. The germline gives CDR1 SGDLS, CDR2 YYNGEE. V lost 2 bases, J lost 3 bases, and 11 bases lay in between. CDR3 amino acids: CASSVGDLPNEKLFF. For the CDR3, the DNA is TGTGCCAGCAGCGTCGGGGATTTGCCTAATGAAAAACTGTTTTTT.

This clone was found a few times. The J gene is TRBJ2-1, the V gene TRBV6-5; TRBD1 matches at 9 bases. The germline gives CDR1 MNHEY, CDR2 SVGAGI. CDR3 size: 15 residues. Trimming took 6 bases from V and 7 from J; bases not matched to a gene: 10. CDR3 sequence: CASSPWTGDWNEQFF. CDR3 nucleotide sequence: TGTGCCAGCAGCCCCTGGACAGGGGATTGGAATGAGCAGTTCTTC.

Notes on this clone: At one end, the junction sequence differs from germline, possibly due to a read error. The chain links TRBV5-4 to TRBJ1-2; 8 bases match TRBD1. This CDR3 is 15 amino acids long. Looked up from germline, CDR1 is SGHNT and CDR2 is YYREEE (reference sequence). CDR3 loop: CASSPNRGSSYGYTF. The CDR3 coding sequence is TGCGCCAGCAGCCCAAACAGGGGGAGCAGCTATGGCTACACCTTC.

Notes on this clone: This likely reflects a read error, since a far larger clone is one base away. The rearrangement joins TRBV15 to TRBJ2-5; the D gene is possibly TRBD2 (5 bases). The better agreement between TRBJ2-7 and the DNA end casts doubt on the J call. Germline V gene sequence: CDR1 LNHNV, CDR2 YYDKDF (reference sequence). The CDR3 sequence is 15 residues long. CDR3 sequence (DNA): TGTGCCACCAGCGGAGATGCTAGCATCGCATACGAGCAGTACTTC. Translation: CATSGDASIAYEQYF.

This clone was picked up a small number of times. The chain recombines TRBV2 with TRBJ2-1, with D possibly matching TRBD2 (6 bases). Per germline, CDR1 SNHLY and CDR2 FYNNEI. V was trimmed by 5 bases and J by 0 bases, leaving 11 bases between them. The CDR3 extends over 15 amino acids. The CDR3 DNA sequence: TGTGCCAGCAGTTTGGGACTGGGCTCCTACAATGAGCAGTTCTTC. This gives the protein CASSLGLGSYNEQFF.

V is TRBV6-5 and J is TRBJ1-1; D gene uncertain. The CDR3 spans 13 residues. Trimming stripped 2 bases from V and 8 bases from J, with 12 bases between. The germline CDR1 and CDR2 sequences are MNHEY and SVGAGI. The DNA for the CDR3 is TGTGCCAGCAGTTACCCCGGGAGCGGAGAAGCTTTCTTT. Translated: CASSYPGSGEAFF.

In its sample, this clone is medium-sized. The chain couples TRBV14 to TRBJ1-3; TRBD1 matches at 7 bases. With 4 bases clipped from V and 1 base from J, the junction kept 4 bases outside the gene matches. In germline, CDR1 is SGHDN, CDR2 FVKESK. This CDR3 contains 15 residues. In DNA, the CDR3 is TGTGCCAGCAGCCGGGACAGTTCTTCTGGAAACACCATATATTTT. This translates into CASSRDSSSGNTIYF.

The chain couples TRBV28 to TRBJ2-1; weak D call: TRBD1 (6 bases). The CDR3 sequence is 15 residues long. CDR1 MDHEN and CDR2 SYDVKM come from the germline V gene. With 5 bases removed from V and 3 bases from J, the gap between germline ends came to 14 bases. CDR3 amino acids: CASSITGSLYNEQFF. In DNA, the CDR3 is TGTGCCAGCAGTATAACAGGGTCCCTCTACAATGAGCAGTTCTTC.

Written as DNA, the CDR3 is TGTGCCAGCAGCTTAGCAAGCCCGACTAGCGGGGGGTTGTACGAGCAGTACTTC. The encoded protein is CASSLASPTSGGLYEQYF. The chain carries TRBV7-6 and TRBJ2-7; TRBD2 agrees at 13 bases. The junction had 9 bases not matched to a gene; V was cut back by 0 bases and J by 4 bases. The CDR3 is 18 residues long. Germline V gives CDR1 SGHVS, CDR2 FNYEAQ.

The CDR3 nucleotides read TGTGCCAGCAGCTTAAGGAGTACGGGGTGGGAAAACATTCAGTACTTC. Translating gives CASSLRSTGWENIQYF. V gene TRBV7-6 combines with J gene TRBJ2-4; TRBD2 is a possible D gene (5 bases). The germline gives CDR1 SGHVS, CDR2 FNYEAQ. Trimming left V 2 bases short and J 5 bases short, with 16 bases between. The CDR3 sequence is 16 residues long.

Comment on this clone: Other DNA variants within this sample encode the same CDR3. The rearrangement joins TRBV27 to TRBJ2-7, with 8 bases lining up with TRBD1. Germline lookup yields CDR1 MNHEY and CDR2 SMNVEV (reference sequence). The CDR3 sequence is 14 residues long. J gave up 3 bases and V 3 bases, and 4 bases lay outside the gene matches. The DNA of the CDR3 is TGTGCCAGCAGTTTGAGACAGGGGATCTACGAGCAGTACTTC. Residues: CASSLRQGIYEQYF.